One sample yielded the 7 T cell receptor beta chains listed below, sequenced in a study of memory CD4+ T cells and cytomegalovirus serostatus (dated by TCRdb to between 2018 and 2021). A FACSAria II was used to sort memory CD4+ T cells, defined as single viable CD3+CD4+CD8-CD45RO+ cells. Preparation of the library involved the immunoSEQ multiplex PCR assay. Sourced from immuneACCESS, this table was stored by TCRdb with only in-frame sequences that have V and J called. A share of the clones is absent; for the studies checked, an unresolved V gene accounts for under half, and the remainder has no known explanation. This sample has roughly 45,000 clones in its table, and 78% of those were observed once. Together, the top ten hold under 0.7% of the sample. Input material: memory CD4+ T cells from blood. Receptor source: an adult in good health and CMV-seronegative.

The J gene is TRBJ2-5, the V gene TRBV6-6; 7 bases map to TRBD2. CDR3 length equals 15 residues. Germline trimming cut 6 bases from V and 5 bases from J; bases unmatched to any gene: 12. Germline CDR1 reads MNHNY; CDR2 reads SVGAGI (reference sequence). The CDR3 sequence is CASRSLAGVGETQYF. As DNA, the CDR3 is TGTGCCAGCAGAAGCTTAGCGGGCGTAGGGGAGACCCAGTACTTC.

V is TRBV5-1 and J is TRBJ2-3, with TRBD1 matching over 7 bases. Per germline, CDR1 SGHRS and CDR2 YFSETQ. J gave up 1 base and V 4 bases, and 6 bases lay outside the gene matches. The length of the CDR3 is 15 residues. The CDR3, as DNA: TGCGCCAGCAGCCCATCCGGACAGGGCACAGATACGCAGTATTTT. Its translation is CASSPSGQGTDTQYF.

This rearrangement joins TRBV18 to TRBJ2-1; TRBD1 is a possible D gene (6 bases). Germline V lookup: CDR1 KGHSH, CDR2 LQKENI. V was trimmed by 8 bases and J by 9 bases, leaving 11 bases between them. The CDR3 runs to 11 residues. The CDR3 here is CASMGAGEQFF. In DNA form, the CDR3 reads TGTGCCAGCATGGGGGCAGGTGAGCAGTTCTTC.

The DNA for the CDR3 is TGTGCCAGCAGTCCCCGAGGCGGACAGCTCTATGGCTACACCTTC. It encodes CASSPRGGQLYGYTF. The J gene is TRBJ1-2, the V gene TRBV9, with D possibly TRBD1 on 6 matching bases. CDR3 length equals 15 residues. Trimming removed 5 bases from V and 4 bases from J, with 18 bases in between. The germline V gene encodes CDR1 SGDLS and CDR2 YYNGEE.

The V call is TRBV2, the J call TRBJ2-2; maybe TRBD1 (5 bases). Germline V gene data show CDR1 as SNHLY and CDR2 as FYNNEI. The CDR3 consists of 14 residues. The V gene lost 8 bases and the J gene lost 6 bases, with 16 bases spanning the gap. The CDR3 bases are TGTGCCAGCCGGAACCGGGTAGGGGCCGGGGAGCTGTTTTTT. It is translated as CASRNRVGAGELFF.

This chain joins TRBV5-1 and TRBJ2-5; maybe TRBD1 (6 bases). The J call may be in error: the DNA end matches TRBJ2-7 better. The CDR3 extends over 14 amino acids. Germline values: CDR1 SGHRS, CDR2 YFSETQ. The CDR3 region has the DNA TGCGCCAGCAGCTTGGTGGCAGGGGCCTACGAGCAGTACTTC. This codes for CASSLVAGAYEQYF.

The chain joins TRBV2 to TRBJ2-7, with a tentative D call TRBD2 (6 bases). CDR1 SNHLY and CDR2 FYNNEI come from the germline V gene. V was cut by 3 bases and J by 3 bases, with 12 bases left in between. The CDR3 loop spans 14 amino acids. The CDR3 sequence: CASSEGRFLYEQYF. The CDR3 DNA reads TGTGCCAGCAGTGAGGGGAGGTTCCTCTACGAGCAGTACTTC.